This TCR beta chain was profiled in a study of cytomegalovirus exposure and HLA in healthy donors. Sampled while nominally healthy, donors likely had unrecorded immune exposures. PCR used 60 Vbeta primers and 13 Jbeta primers. Measured with immunoSEQ multiplex PCR; TCRdb has only the in-frame clones, and not every one. The profile covers more than 150,000 clones, with roughly 79% appearing a single time and over 11% taken by the ten largest. Sequences were obtained from PBMCs. This TCR derives from a man aged 50 to 59 in good health and CMV-seropositive.

This chain's CDR3 is CASSQDLRRGVSGELFF. The CDR3 nucleotides read TGTGCCAGCAGCCAAGATCTTCGGCGGGGGGTCTCCGGGGAGCTGTTTTTT. This chain uses TRBV4-2 with TRBJ2-2; 8 positions match TRBD2. CDR1 is LGHNA and CDR2 is YNFKEQ in the germline V gene. V lost 0 bases, J lost 6 bases, and 9 bases stayed unmatched. CDR3 length: 17 residues.